These 17 T cell receptor beta chains were all obtained from the same sample, sequenced in a study of CD8 T cells in cerebrospinal fluid in Alzheimer's disease. TCRdb reanalyzed the 10x single-cell sequencing reads and collapses them to one entry per CDR3 protein, without DNA. The sample's table shows some 1,500 distinct CDR3 sequences. Sequencing used cerebrospinal fluid. The receptors were sampled from a human donor with mild cognitive impairment.

The CDR3: CASSVDPTGGETQYF. The chain carries TRBV9 and TRBJ2-5; without DNA, the TCRdb call of TRBD1 cannot be checked. Germline CDR1 reads SGDLS; CDR2 reads YYNGEE. CDR3 length: 15 residues.

This clonotype counts as medium-sized by frequency. The V and J genes are TRBV7-2 and TRBJ2-1; TCRdb's D call, TRBD2, is unchecked because there is no DNA. This CDR3 has 17 residues. CDR1 is SGHTA and CDR2 is FQGNSA in the germline V gene. CDR3 sequence: CASSSPLAGVSYNEQFF.

According to its frequency, this clonotype is hyperexpanded. The rearrangement joins TRBV5-8 to TRBJ2-1; the TCRdb call, TRBD1, lacks DNA for checking. This CDR3 comprises 13 residues. Germline V CDR1 and CDR2: SGHTS, YDEGEE. CDR3 in amino acids: CASSTGQGDEQFF.

Its frequency marks this clonotype as medium-sized. The chain carries TRBV9 and TRBJ1-3. The CDR3 consists of 15 residues. Germline assignment: CDR1 SGDLS and CDR2 YYNGEE. The CDR3: CASSSGPGSGNTIYF.

The J gene is TRBJ1-2, the V gene TRBV18; TCRdb selects TRBD1, and the lack of DNA leaves this call unchecked. This CDR3 has 16 residues. The germline V gene has CDR1 KGHSH and CDR2 LQKENI. This CDR3 reads CASSHGTGGSNYGYTF.

By frequency, this clonotype registers medium-sized. This chain connects TRBV2 to TRBJ1-5; TCRdb names TRBD1, which stays unverified in the absence of DNA. Germline values: CDR1 SNHLY, CDR2 FYNNEI. This CDR3 region has 14 residues. CDR3: CASSEGGSGQPQHF.

This clonotype registers medium-sized by frequency. The V gene is TRBV27, the J gene TRBJ1-1. CDR3 length equals 15 residues. Per germline, CDR1 MNHEY and CDR2 SMNVEV (reference sequence). The CDR3 sequence: CASSLSKRLNTEAFF.

In terms of frequency, this clonotype is medium-sized (0.01 to 0.1%). The J gene is TRBJ2-3, the V gene TRBV6-6; the D gene TCRdb calls, TRBD1, cannot be checked with no DNA. The CDR3 loop spans 16 amino acids. Germline CDR1 MNHNY, CDR2 SVGAGI (reference sequence). CDR3 sequence: CASSDNRGRVADTQYF.

The chain links TRBV7-9 to TRBJ1-1. CDR1 and CDR2 from the germline V gene are SEHNR and FQNEAQ (reference sequence). CDR3 length equals 14 residues. The CDR3 reads CASSFVQPNTESFF.

This clonotype ranks as large in terms of frequency. This chain connects TRBV7-9 to TRBJ1-1; lacking DNA, the TRBD1 call made by TCRdb goes unchecked. This CDR3 is built from 15 residues. Germline V lookup: CDR1 SEHNR, CDR2 FQNEAQ (reference sequence). CDR3 region: CASSEGQGLNTEAFF.

This clonotype is deemed medium-sized by its frequency. The chain couples TRBV3-1 to TRBJ2-7; TCRdb's D call, TRBD2, is unchecked because there is no DNA. Germline V gene lookup returns CDR1 LGHDT and CDR2 YNNKEL (reference sequence). This CDR3 region has 18 residues. The CDR3 sequence: CASSASYSLASYSYEQYF.

The chain joins TRBV4-3 to TRBJ2-1; TCRdb's D gene call, TRBD2, goes unchecked for lack of DNA. This CDR3 contains 15 residues. Germline CDR1 LGHNA, CDR2 YSLEER. CDR3 residues: CASSQEGGRANEQFF.

The chain has TRBV10-3 and TRBJ2-7; TCRdb's D call of TRBD1 is untestable without DNA. The CDR3 totals 14 residues. CDR1 and CDR2 from the germline V gene are ENHRY and SYGVKD. The CDR3 protein is CAISDPGTAYEQYF.

In terms of frequency, this clonotype is medium-sized. The gene calls are TRBV20-1 and TRBJ1-5; TCRdb gives TRBD1 as the D gene, but with no DNA this cannot be confirmed. The CDR3 sequence is 13 residues long. Germline V gene sequence: CDR1 DFQATT, CDR2 SNEGSKA (reference sequence). The CDR3: CSVSRDRVQPQHF.

Its frequency marks this clonotype as medium-sized. The rearrangement uses TRBV19 and TRBJ2-1. The CDR3 totals 12 residues. Germline assignment: CDR1 LNHDA and CDR2 SQIVND (reference sequence). CDR3: CASSTFTNEQFF.

V gene TRBV5-6 combines with J gene TRBJ2-2; TCRdb outputs TRBD1, but without DNA this stays unchecked. CDR1 and CDR2 from the germline V gene are SGHDT and YYEEEE. The CDR3 extends over 15 amino acids. The CDR3 sequence: CASSLGTGYTGELFF.

This clonotype registers medium-sized by frequency. V gene TRBV7-2 combines with J gene TRBJ1-4; TCRdb gives TRBD1 as the D gene, but with no DNA this cannot be confirmed. The CDR3 loop spans 15 amino acids. CDR1 is SGHTA and CDR2 is FQGNSA in the germline V gene. The CDR3 sequence: CASSFPGATNEKLFF.